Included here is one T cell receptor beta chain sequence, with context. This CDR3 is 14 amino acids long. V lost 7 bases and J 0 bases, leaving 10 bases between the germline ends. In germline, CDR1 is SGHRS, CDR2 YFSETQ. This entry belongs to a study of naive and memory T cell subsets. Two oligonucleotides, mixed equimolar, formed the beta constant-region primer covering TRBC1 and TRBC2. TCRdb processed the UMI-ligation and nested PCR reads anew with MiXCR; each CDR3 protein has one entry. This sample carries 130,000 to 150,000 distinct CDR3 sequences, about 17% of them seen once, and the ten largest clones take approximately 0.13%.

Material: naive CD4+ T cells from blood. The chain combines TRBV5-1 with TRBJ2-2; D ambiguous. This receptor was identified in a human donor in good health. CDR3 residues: CASLPPANTGELFF. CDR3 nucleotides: TGCGCCAGCCTTCCCCCAGCGAACACCGGGGAGCTGTTTTTT.